This TCR beta chain was captured by sequencing in a study of T cell repertoires in cytomegalovirus infection (dated by TCRdb to the late 2010s). Concerning the study at large: Peptide stimulations targeted recently identified HLA-C-restricted CMV epitopes, whose presentation resists viral immunomodulation, together with well-studied HLA-B-restricted epitopes. Donor HLA type was relevant to the analysis, as public TCR beta signatures indicated carriage of CMV infection together with the matching HLA type. What the authors observed across the whole study: In both this cohort and an independent roughly 350-donor cohort, the cumulative frequency of public TCR beta family members distinguished carriers of CMV infection plus the relevant HLA type. The ex vivo response was dominated by HLA-C-restricted CMV-specific TCR beta clonotypes, and the single most frequent clonotype in two of eight donors was supplied by these HLA-C-restricted clonotypes.

The treatment or condition label of this sample denotes: in vitro stimulation with specific CMV peptide epitopes to enrich CMV-specific T cells. This clonotype was recorded many times. Its antigen remains undetermined. Base qualities are not provided; no much larger clone lies one nucleotide away. V and J are truncated by 5 bases and 4 bases respectively, leaving an intervening sequence of 8 bases. Taken from cysteine to phenylalanine, the CDR3 has 13 residues. The DNA shown is the 39-base CDR3, in frame from base 1. Reading the germline V gene (reference sequence) gives CDR1 SEHNR and CDR2 FQNEAQ. TCRdb records Illumina HiSeq 1500 as the sequencer. Using fastp at Q25 and MiXCR, TCRdb reprocessed the public reads and kept productive beta chains. Entries that share a CDR3 protein sequence are merged under the most common genes and DNA. This sample has roughly 990,000 distinct CDR3 sequences in its table, and roughly 30% of those were observed once. More than 13% of the sample comes from the top ten.

Material: cultured CD8+ T cells from PBMCs, obtained from culture after CMV antigen stimulation. This clonotype originated in a human donor in good health (CMV status not recorded). Some clones in this sample may be carry-over from other donors' samples. The sequence is built from TRBV7-9 and TRBJ2-2; no D gene call is confident. The CDR3 corresponds to CASSPVLTGELFF. The base sequence is TGTGCCAGCAGCCCCGTCCTCACCGGGGAGCTGTTTTTT. Outside the CDR3, residues come from the reference TRBV7-9 and TRBJ2-2 proteins, so the full variable domain is: DTGVSQNPRHKITKRGQNVTFRCDPISEHNRLYWYRQTLGQGPEFLTYFQNEAQLEKSRLLSDRFSAERPKGSFSTLEIQRTEQGDSAMYLCASSPVLTGELFFGEGSRLTVL.